These 17 T cell receptor beta chains share one sample of origin, sequenced in a study of T cells expressing NK-cell markers. TCRdb re-called the 5' RACE reads, yielding one record per CDR3 amino acid sequence without DNA. This sample's table has a few hundred thousand distinct CDR3 sequences. Sequencing was performed on blood T cells: a sorted CD56 or NKG2C T cell subset, CD4+ or CD8+ T cells, or bulk PBMC T cells (not recorded which). The receptors shown here come from a man aged 18 to 30 in good health.

The chain couples TRBV28 to TRBJ2-7. CDR1 and CDR2 from the germline V gene are MDHEN and SYDVKM. The CDR3 consists of 15 residues. The CDR3 spells CASPPTMTTDYEQYF.

The J gene is TRBJ2-5, the V gene TRBV10-3; the TRBD1 assignment by TCRdb is unverifiable without DNA. CDR3 size: 14 residues. The germline V gene encodes CDR1 ENHRY and CDR2 SYGVKD. The CDR3 region is CAISSLPQGETQYF.

The chain combines TRBV7-9 with TRBJ2-7. CDR1 is SEHNR and CDR2 is FQNEAQ in the germline V gene (reference sequence). This CDR3 spans 13 amino acids. The CDR3 region is CASSSTRTYEQYF.

CDR3 sequence: CSVRKGAQEQYF. The chain uses TRBV29-1 and TRBJ2-7; TCRdb returns TRBD1, unconfirmable since there is no DNA. Germline lookup yields CDR1 SQVTM and CDR2 ANQGSEA. This CDR3 is 12 amino acids long.

This CDR3 is CASSTLAGGAETQYF. This chain connects TRBV11-2 to TRBJ2-5; TCRdb indicates TRBD2, and absent DNA this call remains unverified. The CDR3 runs to 15 residues. Germline V gene data show CDR1 as SGHAT and CDR2 as FQNNGV.

V and J are TRBV3-1 and TRBJ2-1; lacking DNA, the TRBD1 call made by TCRdb goes unchecked. The CDR3 is 16 amino acids. Germline CDR1 and CDR2: LGHDT and YNNKEL (reference sequence). CDR3 residues: CASSQTGAQTPDEQFF.

The chain joins TRBV5-1 to TRBJ2-1; TCRdb proposes TRBD2, but this gene call is untestable without DNA. Per the germline V gene, CDR1 is SGHRS and CDR2 is YFSETQ. The CDR3 has 19 amino acids. CDR3 amino acids: CASSSSRTSAKSSYNEQFF.

V is TRBV5-1 and J is TRBJ1-1. The germline V gene has CDR1 SGHRS and CDR2 YFSETQ. The length of the CDR3 is 14 residues. CDR3 in amino acids: CASSLPQANTEAFF.

The chain has TRBV29-1 and TRBJ2-1; TCRdb selects TRBD2, and the lack of DNA leaves this call unchecked. The CDR3 runs to 13 residues. Per germline, CDR1 SQVTM and CDR2 ANQGSEA. CDR3 in amino acids: CSLPDSPFGEQFF.

V and J are TRBV20-1 and TRBJ1-2; checking the TCRdb D call of TRBD1 is not possible without DNA. This CDR3 comprises 15 residues. Germline V CDR1 and CDR2: DFQATT, SNEGSKA (reference sequence). This CDR3 is CSASAPGHRTYGYTF.

The chain couples TRBV5-1 to TRBJ1-6; TCRdb indicates TRBD1, and absent DNA this call remains unverified. This CDR3 comprises 15 residues. CDR1 and CDR2 from the germline V gene are SGHRS and YFSETQ. The CDR3 loop reads CASSWAGQGNSPLHF.

This chain connects TRBV7-6 to TRBJ2-1; checking the TCRdb D call of TRBD2 is not possible without DNA. This CDR3 is built from 13 residues. CDR1 and CDR2 (germline): SGHVS, FNYEAQ. The CDR3 protein is CASSHDPPDEQFF.

J is TRBJ1-2 and V is TRBV25-1; the TRBD1 assignment by TCRdb is unverifiable without DNA. This CDR3 contains 14 residues. CDR1 and CDR2 (germline): MGHDK, SYGVNS. CDR3 sequence reads: CASSVRDGNYGYTF.

V usage is TRBV18 and J usage is TRBJ2-1; lacking DNA, the TRBD1 call made by TCRdb goes unchecked. CDR1 and CDR2 from the germline V gene are KGHSH and LQKENI. The CDR3 has 16 residues. This CDR3 reads CASSQDRVGIYNEQFF.

The chain couples TRBV5-6 to TRBJ2-1; the D call of TRBD2 rests on TCRdb alone, since no DNA is present to check it. Germline V gene sequence: CDR1 SGHDT, CDR2 YYEEEE. This CDR3 comprises 16 residues. The CDR3 loop reads CASSLSTSGSFGEQFF.

This chain connects TRBV14 to TRBJ1-1. Germline V lookup: CDR1 SGHDN, CDR2 FVKESK. The CDR3 sequence is 16 residues long. This chain's CDR3 is CASSQGAGYVNTEAFF.

CDR3 region: CASSPWGYSSYEQYF. This chain connects TRBV7-9 to TRBJ2-7. Per the germline V gene, CDR1 is SEHNR and CDR2 is FQNEAQ (reference sequence). CDR3 size: 15 residues.